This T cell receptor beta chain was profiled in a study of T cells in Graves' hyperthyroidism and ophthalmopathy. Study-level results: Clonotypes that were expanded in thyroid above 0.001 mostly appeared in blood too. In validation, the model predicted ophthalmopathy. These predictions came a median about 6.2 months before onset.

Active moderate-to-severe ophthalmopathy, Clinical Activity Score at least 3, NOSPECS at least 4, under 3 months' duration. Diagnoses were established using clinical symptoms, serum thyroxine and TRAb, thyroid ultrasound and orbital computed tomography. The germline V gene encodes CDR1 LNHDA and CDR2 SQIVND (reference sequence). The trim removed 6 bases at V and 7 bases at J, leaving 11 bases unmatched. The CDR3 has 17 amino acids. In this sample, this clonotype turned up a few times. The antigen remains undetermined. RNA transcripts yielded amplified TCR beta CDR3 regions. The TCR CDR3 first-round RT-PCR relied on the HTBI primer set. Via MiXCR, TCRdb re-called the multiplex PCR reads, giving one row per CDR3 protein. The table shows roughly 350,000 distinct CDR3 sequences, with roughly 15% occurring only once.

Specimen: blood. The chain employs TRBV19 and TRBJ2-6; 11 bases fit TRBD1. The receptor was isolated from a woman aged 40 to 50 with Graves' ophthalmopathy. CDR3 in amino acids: CASRSWTGGTRANVLTF. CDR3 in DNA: TGTGCCAGTAGATCGTGGACAGGGGGCACTAGAGCCAACGTCCTGACTTTC.